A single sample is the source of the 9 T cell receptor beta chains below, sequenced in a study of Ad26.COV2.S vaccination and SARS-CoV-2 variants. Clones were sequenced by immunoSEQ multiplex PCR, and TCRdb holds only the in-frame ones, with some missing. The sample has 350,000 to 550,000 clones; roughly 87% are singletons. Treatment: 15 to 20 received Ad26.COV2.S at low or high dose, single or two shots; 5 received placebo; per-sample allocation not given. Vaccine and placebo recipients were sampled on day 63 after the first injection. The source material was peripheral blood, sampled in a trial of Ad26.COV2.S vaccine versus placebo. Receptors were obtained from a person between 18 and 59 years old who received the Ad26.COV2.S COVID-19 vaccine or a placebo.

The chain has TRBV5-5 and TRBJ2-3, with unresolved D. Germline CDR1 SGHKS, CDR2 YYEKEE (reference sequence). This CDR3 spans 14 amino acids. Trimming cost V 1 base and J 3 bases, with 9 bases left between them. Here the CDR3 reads CASSLYTPTDTQYF. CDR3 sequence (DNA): TGTGCCAGCAGCTTGTACACCCCAACAGATACGCAGTATTTT. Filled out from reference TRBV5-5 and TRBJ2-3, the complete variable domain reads DAGVTQSPTHLIKTRGQQVTLRCSPISGHKSVSWYQQVLGQGPQFIFQYYEKEERGRGNFPDRFSARQFPNYSSELNVNALLLGDSALYLCASSLYTPTDTQYFGPGTRLTVL.

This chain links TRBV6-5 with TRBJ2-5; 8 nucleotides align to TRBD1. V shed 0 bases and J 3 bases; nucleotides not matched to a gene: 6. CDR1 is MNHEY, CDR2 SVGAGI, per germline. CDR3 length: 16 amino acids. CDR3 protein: CASSYSPGGAEETQYF. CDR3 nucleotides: TGTGCCAGCAGTTACTCGCCAGGGGGCGCGGAAGAGACCCAGTACTTC.

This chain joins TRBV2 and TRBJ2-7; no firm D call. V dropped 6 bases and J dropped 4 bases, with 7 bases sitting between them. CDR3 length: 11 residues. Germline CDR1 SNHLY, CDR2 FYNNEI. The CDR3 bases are TGTGCCAGCAGCGCCGCGTACGAGCAGTACTTC. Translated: CASSAAYEQYF. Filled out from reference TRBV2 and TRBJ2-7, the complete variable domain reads EPEVTQTPSHQVTQMGQEVILRCVPISNHLYFYWYRQILGQKVEFLVSFYNNEISEKSEIFDDQFSVERPDGSNFTLKIRSTKLEDSAMYFCASSAAYEQYFGPGTRLTVT.

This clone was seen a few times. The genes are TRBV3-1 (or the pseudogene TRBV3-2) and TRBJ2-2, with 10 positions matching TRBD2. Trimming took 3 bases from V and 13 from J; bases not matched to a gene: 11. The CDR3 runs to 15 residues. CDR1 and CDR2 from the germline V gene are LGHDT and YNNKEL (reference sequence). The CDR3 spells CASSHFGLADVGLFF. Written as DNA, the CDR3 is TGTGCCAGCAGCCACTTCGGACTAGCGGACGTAGGGCTGTTTTTT.

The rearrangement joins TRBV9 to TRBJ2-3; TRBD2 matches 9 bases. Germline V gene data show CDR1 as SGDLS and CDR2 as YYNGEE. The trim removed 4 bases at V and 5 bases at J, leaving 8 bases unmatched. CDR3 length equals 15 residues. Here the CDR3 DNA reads TGTGCCAGCAGCTCGGCGGGAGGGCCCGGAGATACGCAGTATTTT. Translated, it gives CASSSAGGPGDTQYF.

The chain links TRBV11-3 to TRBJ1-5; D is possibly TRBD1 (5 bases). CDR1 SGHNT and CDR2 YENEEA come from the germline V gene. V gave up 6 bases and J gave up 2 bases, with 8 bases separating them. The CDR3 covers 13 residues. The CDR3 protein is CASSPGGNQPQHF. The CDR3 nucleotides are TGTGCCAGCAGTCCGGGGGGCAATCAGCCCCAGCATTTT.

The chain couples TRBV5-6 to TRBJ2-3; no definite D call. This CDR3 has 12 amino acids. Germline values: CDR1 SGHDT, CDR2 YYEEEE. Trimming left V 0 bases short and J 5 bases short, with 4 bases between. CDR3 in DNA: TGTGCCAGCAGCTTGGGTGTAGATACGCAGTATTTT. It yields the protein CASSLGVDTQYF.

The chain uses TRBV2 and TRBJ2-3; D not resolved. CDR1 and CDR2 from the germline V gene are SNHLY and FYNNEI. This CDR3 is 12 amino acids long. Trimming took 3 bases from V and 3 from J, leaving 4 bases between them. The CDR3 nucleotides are TGTGCCAGCAGTGAGGTAACAGATACGCAGTATTTT. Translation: CASSEVTDTQYF.

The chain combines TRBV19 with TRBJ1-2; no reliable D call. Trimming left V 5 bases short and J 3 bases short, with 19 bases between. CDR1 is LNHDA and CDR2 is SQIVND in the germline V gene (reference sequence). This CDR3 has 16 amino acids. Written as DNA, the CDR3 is TGTGCCAGTAGTCCGTTCGCCGTCTTGCGGGACTATGGCTACACCTTC. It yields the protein CASSPFAVLRDYGYTF.